This record covers a single T cell receptor beta chain. The sample belongs to a study of blood T cell repertoires in COVID-19. The wider study: Acute-phase and convalescent COVID-19 samples originated in the United States, Italy and Spain.

Sequenced by immunoSEQ multiplex PCR; TCRdb stores in-frame clones only, minus some. Here the sample spans hundreds of thousands of clones, 90% being singletons. Clinical histories supplied by participants themselves formed the basis of cohort assignment. Germline V CDR1 and CDR2: MNHNY, SVGAGI (reference sequence). Trimming cost V 6 bases and J 4 bases; bases outside gene matches: 5. This CDR3 has 13 residues. Sequencing was performed on PBMCs or T cells enriched from blood (not recorded which). The chain is built from TRBV6-6 and TRBJ1-1; 7 bases line up with TRBD1. The sequence derives from a woman aged 18-29 years with acute COVID-19. DNA for the CDR3: TGTGCCAGCAGCCTACAGGGGTCCACTGAAGCTTTCTTT. This translates into CASSLQGSTEAFF.